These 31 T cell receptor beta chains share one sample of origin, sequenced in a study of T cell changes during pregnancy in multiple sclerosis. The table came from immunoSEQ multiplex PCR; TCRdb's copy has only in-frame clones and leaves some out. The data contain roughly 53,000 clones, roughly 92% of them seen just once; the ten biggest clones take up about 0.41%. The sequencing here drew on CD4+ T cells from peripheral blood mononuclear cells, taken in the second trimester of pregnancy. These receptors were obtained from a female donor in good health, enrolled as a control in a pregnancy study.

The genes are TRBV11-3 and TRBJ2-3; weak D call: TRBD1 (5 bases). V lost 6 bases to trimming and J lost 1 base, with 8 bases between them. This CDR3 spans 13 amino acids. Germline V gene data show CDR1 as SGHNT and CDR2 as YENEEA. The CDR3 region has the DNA TGTGCCAGCAGGATAGGGGGCACAGATACGCAGTATTTT. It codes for CASRIGGTDTQYF. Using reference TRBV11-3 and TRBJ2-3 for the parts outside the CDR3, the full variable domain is EAGVVQSPRYKIIEKKQPVAFWCNPISGHNTLYWYLQNLGQGPELLIRYENEEAVDDSQLPKDRFSAERLKGVDSTLKIQPAELGDSAVYLCASRIGGTDTQYFGPGTRLTVL.

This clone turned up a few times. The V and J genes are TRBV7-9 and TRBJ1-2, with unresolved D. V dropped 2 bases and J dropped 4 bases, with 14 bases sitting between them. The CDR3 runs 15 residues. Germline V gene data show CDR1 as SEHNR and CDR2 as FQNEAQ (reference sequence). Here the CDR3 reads CASSLRTQSFYGYTF. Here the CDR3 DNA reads TGTGCCAGCAGCTTACGGACTCAATCCTTCTATGGCTACACCTTC.

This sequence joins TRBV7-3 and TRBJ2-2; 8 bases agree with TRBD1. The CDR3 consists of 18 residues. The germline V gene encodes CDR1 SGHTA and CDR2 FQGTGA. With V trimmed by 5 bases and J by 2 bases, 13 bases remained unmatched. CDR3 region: CASSRLPGTGKNTGELFF. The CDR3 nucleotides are TGTGCCAGCAGCCGACTCCCCGGGACAGGAAAAAACACCGGGGAGCTGTTTTTT.

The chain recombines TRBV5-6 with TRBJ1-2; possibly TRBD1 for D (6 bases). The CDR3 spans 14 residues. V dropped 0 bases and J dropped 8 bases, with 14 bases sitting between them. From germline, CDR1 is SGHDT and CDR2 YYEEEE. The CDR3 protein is CASSLGGRVYGYTF. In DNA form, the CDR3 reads TGTGCCAGCAGCTTGGGGGGGCGAGTTTACGGCTACACCTTC.

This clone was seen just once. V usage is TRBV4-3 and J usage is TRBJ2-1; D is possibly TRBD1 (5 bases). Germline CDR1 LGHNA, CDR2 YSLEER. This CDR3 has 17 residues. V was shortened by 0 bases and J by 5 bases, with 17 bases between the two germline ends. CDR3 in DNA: TGCGCCAGCAGCCAAGAAGCTATGGGTGCAGGGAACAATGAGCAGTTCTTC. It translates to CASSQEAMGAGNNEQFF.

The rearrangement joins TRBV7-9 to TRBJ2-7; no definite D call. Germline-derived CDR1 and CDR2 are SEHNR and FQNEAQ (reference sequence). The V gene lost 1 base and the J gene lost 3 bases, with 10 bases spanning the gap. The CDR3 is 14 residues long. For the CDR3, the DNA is TGTGCCAGCAGCTTAGGGCAGGTTAGCTACGAGCAGTACTTC. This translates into CASSLGQVSYEQYF. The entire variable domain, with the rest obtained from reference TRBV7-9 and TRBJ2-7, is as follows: DTGVSQNPRHKITKRGQNVTFRCDPISEHNRLYWYRQTLGQGPEFLTYFQNEAQLEKSRLLSDRFSAERPKGSFSTLEIQRTEQGDSAMYLCASSLGQVSYEQYFGPGTRLTVT.

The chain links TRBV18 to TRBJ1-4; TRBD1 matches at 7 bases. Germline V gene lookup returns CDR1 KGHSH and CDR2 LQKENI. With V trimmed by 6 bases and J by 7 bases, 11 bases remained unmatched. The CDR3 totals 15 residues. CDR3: CASSVAQGIGEKLFF. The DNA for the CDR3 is TGTGCCAGCTCGGTCGCACAGGGGATAGGTGAAAAACTGTTTTTT.

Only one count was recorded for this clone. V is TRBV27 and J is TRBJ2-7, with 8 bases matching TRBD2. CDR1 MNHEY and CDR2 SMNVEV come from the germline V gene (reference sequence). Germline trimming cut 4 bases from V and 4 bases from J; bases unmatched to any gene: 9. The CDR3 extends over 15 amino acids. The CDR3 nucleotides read TGTGCCAGCAGTTGGACTAGCCGCGGGGGATACGAGCAGTACTTC. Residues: CASSWTSRGGYEQYF.

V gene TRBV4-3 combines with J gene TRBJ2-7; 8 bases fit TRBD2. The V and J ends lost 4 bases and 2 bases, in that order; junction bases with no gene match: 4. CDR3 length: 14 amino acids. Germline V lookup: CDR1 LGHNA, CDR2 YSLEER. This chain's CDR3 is CASSLGRGAYEQYF. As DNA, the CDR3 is TGCGCCAGCAGCCTCGGGCGGGGGGCCTACGAGCAGTACTTC.

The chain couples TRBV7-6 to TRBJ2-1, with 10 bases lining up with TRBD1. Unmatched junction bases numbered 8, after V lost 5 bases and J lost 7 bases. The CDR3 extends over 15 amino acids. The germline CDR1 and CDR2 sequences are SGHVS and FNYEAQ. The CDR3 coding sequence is TGTGCCAGCAGCCGGGACAGGGGAATGGGGAATGAGCAGTTCTTC. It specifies CASSRDRGMGNEQFF.

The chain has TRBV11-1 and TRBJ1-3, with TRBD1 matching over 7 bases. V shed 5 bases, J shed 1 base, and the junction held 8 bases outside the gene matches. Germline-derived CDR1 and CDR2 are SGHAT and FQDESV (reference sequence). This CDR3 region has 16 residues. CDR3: CASSTRDSYSGNTIYF. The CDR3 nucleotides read TGTGCCAGCAGCACCCGGGACAGCTATTCTGGAAACACCATATATTTT.

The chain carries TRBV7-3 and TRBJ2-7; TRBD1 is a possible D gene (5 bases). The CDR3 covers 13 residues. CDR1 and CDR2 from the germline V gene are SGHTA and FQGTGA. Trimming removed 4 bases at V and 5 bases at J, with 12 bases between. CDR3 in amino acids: CASSSPTDNEQYF. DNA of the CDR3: TGTGCCAGCAGCTCACCGACAGACAACGAGCAGTACTTC. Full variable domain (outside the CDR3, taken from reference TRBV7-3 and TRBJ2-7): GAGVSQTPSNKVTEKGKYVELRCDPISGHTALYWYRQSLGQGPEFLIYFQGTGAADDSGLPNDRFFAVRPEGSVSTLKIQRTERGDSAVYLCASSSPTDNEQYFGPGTRLTVT.

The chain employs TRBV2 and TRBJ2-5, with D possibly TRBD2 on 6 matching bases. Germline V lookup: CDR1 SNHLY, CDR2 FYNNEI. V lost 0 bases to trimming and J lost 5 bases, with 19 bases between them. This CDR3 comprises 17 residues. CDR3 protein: CASSEAWDSLGRETQYF. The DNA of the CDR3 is TGTGCCAGCAGTGAAGCGTGGGACTCCTTGGGGAGGGAGACCCAGTACTTC.

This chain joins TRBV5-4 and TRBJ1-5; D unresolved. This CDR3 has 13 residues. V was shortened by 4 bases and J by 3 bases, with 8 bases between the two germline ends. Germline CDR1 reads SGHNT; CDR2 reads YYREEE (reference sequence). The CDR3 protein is CASSPTPNQPQHF. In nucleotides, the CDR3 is TGTGCCAGCAGCCCAACACCCAATCAGCCCCAGCATTTT.

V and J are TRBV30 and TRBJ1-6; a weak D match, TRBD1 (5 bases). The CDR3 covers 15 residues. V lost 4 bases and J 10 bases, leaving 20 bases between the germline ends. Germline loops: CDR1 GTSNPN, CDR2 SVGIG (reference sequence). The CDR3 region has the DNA TGTGCCTGGACCCAAGGGGTAGGTCATACATCACCCCTCCACTTT. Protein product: CAWTQGVGHTSPLHF.

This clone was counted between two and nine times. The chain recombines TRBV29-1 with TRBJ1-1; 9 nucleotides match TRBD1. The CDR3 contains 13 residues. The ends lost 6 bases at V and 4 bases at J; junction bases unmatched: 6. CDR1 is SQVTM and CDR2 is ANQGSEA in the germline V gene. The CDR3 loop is CSVGQGGSTEAFF. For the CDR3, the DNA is TGCAGCGTGGGACAGGGAGGATCCACTGAAGCTTTCTTT. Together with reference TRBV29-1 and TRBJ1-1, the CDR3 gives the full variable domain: SAVISQKPSRDICQRGTSLTIQCQVDSQVTMMFWYRQQPGQSLTLIATANQGSEATYESGFVIDKFPISRPNLTFSTLTVSNMSPEDSSIYLCSVGQGGSTEAFFGQGTRLTVV.

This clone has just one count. The CDR3 reads CASSQWRGFNEKLFF. CDR3 DNA: TGCGCCAGCAGTCAATGGAGAGGGTTTAATGAAAAACTGTTTTTT. This chain joins TRBV23-1 and TRBJ1-4; no firm D call. TRBV23-1 is identified as an open reading frame with a role that is uncertain. This CDR3 is built from 15 residues. V was trimmed by 1 base and J by 4 bases, leaving 10 bases between them.

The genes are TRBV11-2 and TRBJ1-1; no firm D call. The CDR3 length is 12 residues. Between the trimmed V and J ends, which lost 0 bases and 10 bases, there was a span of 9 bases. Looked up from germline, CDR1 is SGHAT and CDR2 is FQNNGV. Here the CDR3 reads CASSLDGFGAFF. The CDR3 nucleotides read TGTGCCAGCAGCTTAGACGGGTTCGGAGCTTTCTTT.

CDR3 coding DNA: TGTGCCATCATTCGCCCTCCGGGTCACACAGATACGCAGTATTTT. Amino acid sequence: CAIIRPPGHTDTQYF. The chain links TRBV10-3 to TRBJ2-3; D gene ambiguous. Trimming shortened V by 7 bases and J by 2 bases, and 16 bases separated the two germline ends. Germline V gene sequence: CDR1 ENHRY, CDR2 SYGVKD. This CDR3 is 15 amino acids long.

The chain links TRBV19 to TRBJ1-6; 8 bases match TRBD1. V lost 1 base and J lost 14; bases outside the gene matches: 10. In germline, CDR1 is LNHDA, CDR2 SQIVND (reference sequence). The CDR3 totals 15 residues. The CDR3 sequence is CASSIGDRILATLHF. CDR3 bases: TGTGCCAGTAGTATAGGGGACAGGATTCTGGCAACCCTCCACTTT.

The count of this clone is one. The CDR3 reads CASGPRQGFYEQYF. In nucleotides, the CDR3 is TGTGCTAGTGGTCCGCGACAGGGATTCTACGAGCAGTACTTC. The rearrangement uses TRBV12-5 and TRBJ2-7; 7 positions match TRBD1. Germline-derived CDR1 and CDR2 are LGHNT and FRNRAP. This CDR3 comprises 14 residues. V lost 5 bases and J lost 3; bases outside the gene matches: 7.

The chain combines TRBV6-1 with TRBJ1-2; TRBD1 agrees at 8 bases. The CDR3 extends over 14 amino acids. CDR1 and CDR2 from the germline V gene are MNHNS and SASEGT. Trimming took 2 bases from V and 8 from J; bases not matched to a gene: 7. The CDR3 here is CASSETLTGVGYTF. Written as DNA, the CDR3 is TGTGCCAGCAGTGAAACCTTGACAGGGGTCGGCTACACCTTC.

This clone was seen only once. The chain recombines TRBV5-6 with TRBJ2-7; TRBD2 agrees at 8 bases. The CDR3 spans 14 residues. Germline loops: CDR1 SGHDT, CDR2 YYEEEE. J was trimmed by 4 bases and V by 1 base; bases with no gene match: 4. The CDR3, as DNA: TGTGCCAGCAGCTTGAGGCGGGGGGCATACGAGCAGTACTTC. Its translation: CASSLRRGAYEQYF.

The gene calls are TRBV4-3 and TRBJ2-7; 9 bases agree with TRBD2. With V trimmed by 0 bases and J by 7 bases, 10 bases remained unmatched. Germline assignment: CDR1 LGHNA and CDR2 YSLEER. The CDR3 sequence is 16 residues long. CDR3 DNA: TGCGCCAGCAGCCAAGATCGGGCGGGGGGGCCGGGTGAGCAGTACTTC. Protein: CASSQDRAGGPGEQYF.

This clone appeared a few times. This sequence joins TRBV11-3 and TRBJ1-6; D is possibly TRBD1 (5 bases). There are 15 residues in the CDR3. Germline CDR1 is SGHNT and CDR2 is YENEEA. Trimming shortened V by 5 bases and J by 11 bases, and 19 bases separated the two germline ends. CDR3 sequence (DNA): TGTGCCAGCAGCCTGGAGGTTGGGAGGGGAGCACCCCTCCACTTT. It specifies CASSLEVGRGAPLHF.

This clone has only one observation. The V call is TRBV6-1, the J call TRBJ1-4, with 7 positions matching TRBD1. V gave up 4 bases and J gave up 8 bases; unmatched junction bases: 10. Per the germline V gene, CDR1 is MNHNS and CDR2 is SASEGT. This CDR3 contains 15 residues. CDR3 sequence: CASSVRDRVREKLFF. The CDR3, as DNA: TGTGCCAGCAGTGTAAGAGACAGGGTTAGGGAAAAACTGTTTTTT.

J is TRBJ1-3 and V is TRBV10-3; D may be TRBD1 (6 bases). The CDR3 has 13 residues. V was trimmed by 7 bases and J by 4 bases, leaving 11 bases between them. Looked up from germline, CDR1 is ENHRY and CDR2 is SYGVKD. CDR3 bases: TGTGCCATCACGGGGGGCAAAGGAAACACCATATATTTT. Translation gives CAITGGKGNTIYF.

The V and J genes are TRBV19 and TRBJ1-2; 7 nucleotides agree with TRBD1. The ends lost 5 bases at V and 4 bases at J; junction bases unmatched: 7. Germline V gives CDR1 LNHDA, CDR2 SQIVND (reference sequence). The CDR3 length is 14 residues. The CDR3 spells CASSGQGELYGYTF. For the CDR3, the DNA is TGTGCCAGTAGTGGCCAGGGGGAACTCTATGGCTACACCTTC.

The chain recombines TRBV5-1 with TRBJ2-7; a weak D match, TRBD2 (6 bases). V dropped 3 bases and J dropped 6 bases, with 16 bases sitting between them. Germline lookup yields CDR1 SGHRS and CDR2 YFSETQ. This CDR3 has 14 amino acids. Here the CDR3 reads CASSSRDSTGEQYF. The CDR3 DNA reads TGCGCCAGCAGCTCTAGGGACTCCACAGGCGAGCAGTACTTC.

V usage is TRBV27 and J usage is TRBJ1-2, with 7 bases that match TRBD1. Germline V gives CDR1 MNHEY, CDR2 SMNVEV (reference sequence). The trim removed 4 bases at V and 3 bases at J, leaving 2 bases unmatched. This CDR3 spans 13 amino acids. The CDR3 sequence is CASSWDSYYGYTF. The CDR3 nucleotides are TGTGCCAGCAGTTGGGACAGTTACTATGGCTACACCTTC.

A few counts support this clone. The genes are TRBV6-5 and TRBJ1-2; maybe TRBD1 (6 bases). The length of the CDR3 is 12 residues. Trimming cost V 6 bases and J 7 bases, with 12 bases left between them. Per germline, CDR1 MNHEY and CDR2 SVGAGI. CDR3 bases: TGTGCCAGCAGCGCAGGGGATGGTGGCTACACCTTC. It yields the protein CASSAGDGGYTF.